One and the same sample provided the 4 T cell receptor beta chains below, sequenced in a study of CD8+ T cells in alopecia areata. Extracted from the samples, RNA was reverse transcribed into cDNA to serve as the sequencing template. Method: immunoSEQ multiplex PCR; TCRdb's copy keeps in-frame clones and lacks some. The sample includes more than 95,000 clones, about 61% of them seen just once. The material sequenced was CD4+ T cells sorted from blood. The receptors were sampled from a human donor in good health.

The chain uses TRBV11-2 and TRBJ2-7; unclear D gene. The germline V gene has CDR1 SGHAT and CDR2 FQNNGV. V was clipped by 2 bases and J by 4 bases, with 6 bases between them. This CDR3 region has 12 residues. CDR3 protein: CASSLNGYEQYF. The CDR3 bases are TGTGCCAGCAGCTTAAACGGTTACGAGCAGTACTTC. The full variable domain, in which reference TRBV11-2 and TRBJ2-7 provide the parts outside the CDR3, is EAGVAQSPRYKIIEKRQSVAFWCNPISGHATLYWYQQILGQGPKLLIQFQNNGVVDDSQLPKDRFSAERLKGVDSTLKIQPAKLEDSAVYLCASSLNGYEQYFGPGTRLTVT.

The genes are TRBV29-1 and TRBJ1-4; D is unclear. CDR3 length: 13 residues. V was shortened by 4 bases and J by 8 bases, with 14 bases between the two germline ends. Germline V lookup: CDR1 SQVTM, CDR2 ANQGSEA. CDR3 amino acids: CSVGSREREKLFF. In nucleotides, the CDR3 is TGCAGCGTTGGTTCTAGGGAGCGGGAAAAACTGTTTTTT.

The rearrangement links TRBV29-1 to TRBJ2-7; tentatively, D is TRBD1 or TRBD2 (5 bases each). Germline lookup yields CDR1 SQVTM and CDR2 ANQGSEA. CDR3 length: 13 amino acids. V lost 5 bases and J 3 bases, leaving 14 bases between the germline ends. DNA of the CDR3: TGCAGCGTTTTGGGGACGAGGGTCTACGAGCAGTACTTC. The encoded protein is CSVLGTRVYEQYF.

The chain carries TRBV5-1 and TRBJ2-7; D is possibly TRBD1 or TRBD2 (6 bases each). V lost 0 bases to trimming and J lost 2 bases, with 15 bases between them. This CDR3 has 16 amino acids. CDR1 and CDR2 (germline): SGHRS, YFSETQ. CDR3 protein: CASSLDWRGSPYEQYF. As DNA, the CDR3 is TGCGCCAGCAGCTTGGATTGGAGGGGGTCCCCCTACGAGCAGTACTTC.